Below, 24 T cell receptor beta chains from the same sample are listed, as sequenced in a study of T cell clonality in common variable immunodeficiency. Study-level results: Reportedly, TCR beta sequences from common variable immunodeficiency showed fewer deletions and N-nucleotide insertions.

The antigens for these receptors are not known. Method: immunoSEQ multiplex PCR; TCRdb's copy keeps in-frame clones and lacks some. Listed for the sample are 25,000 to 30,000 clones, none seen a single time. Sequenced: peripheral blood mononuclear cells. These receptors came from a human donor with common variable immunodeficiency.

This clone has at least ten counts. The observed sequence ends 3 residues before the CDR3 terminus, with the missing tail filled in from the germline J gene. The J gene is TRBJ1-5, the V gene TRBV18, with a tentative D call TRBD1 (5 bases). V shed 5 bases and J shed 0 bases, with 11 bases lying between them. The CDR3 extends over 15 amino acids. In germline, CDR1 is KGHSH, CDR2 LQKENI. CDR3 sequence reads: CASSGNRYSNQPQHF. The CDR3 bases that were read are TGTGCCAGCTCAGGGAACAGGTATAGCAATCAGCCC.

As regards this clone: The sequenced fragment ends 3 residues before the CDR3 boundary, so the rest is inferred from the germline J gene. This chain links TRBV19 with TRBJ1-5, with a tentative D call TRBD1 (5 bases). V shed 6 bases and J shed 3 bases, with 18 bases lying between them. Germline CDR1 and CDR2: LNHDA and SQIVND (reference sequence). CDR3 length equals 16 residues. CDR3 sequence reads: CASRYSYGHPNQPQHF. The CDR3 DNA, read in part, is TGTGCCAGTAGGTATAGTTACGGACATCCCAATCAGCCC.

On this clone itself: The read ends 3 residues early relative to the CDR3; the germline J gene fills the gap. This rearrangement joins TRBV18 to TRBJ2-7; 8 nucleotides match TRBD1. With V trimmed by 0 bases and J by 0 bases, 13 bases remained unmatched. The CDR3 contains 19 residues. Germline V lookup: CDR1 KGHSH, CDR2 LQKENI. CDR3 bases read: TGTGCCAGCTCACCACCGAAGGACAGGGTCTTAATAAGCTCCTACGAG. Translation: CASSPPKDRVLISSYE. The whole CDR3 protein is CASSPPKDRVLISSYEQYF.

Note on this clone: The sequence runs out 3 residues before the end of the CDR3; the remainder is reconstructed from the germline J gene. The V and J genes are TRBV7-2 and TRBJ2-5; a possible D gene is TRBD1 (5 bases). This CDR3 has 13 amino acids. V dropped 5 bases and J dropped 6 bases, with 13 bases sitting between them. CDR1 SGHTA and CDR2 FQGNSA come from the germline V gene. CDR3 residues: CASSARVEKTQYF. The part of the CDR3 DNA that was read is TGTGCCAGCAGCGCCAGGGTAGAGAAGACC.

Remarks on this clone: Read data end 3 residues before the CDR3 end; the end is taken from the germline J gene. The rearrangement joins TRBV6-2 or TRBV6-3 to TRBJ2-3; 10 nucleotides align to TRBD2. The CDR3 length is 15 residues. Germline lookup yields CDR1 MNHEY and CDR2 SVGEGT. With 2 bases clipped from V and 7 bases from J, the junction kept 6 bases outside the gene matches. The CDR3 reads CASSYGSSGGNTQYF. Partial CDR3 DNA: TGTGCCAGCAGTTACGGATCTAGCGGGGGAAATACG.

This clone came up a few times. The read terminates 3 residues before the CDR3 end, so the remaining end is supplied by the germline J gene. This chain connects TRBV30 to TRBJ1-1; D possibly corresponds to TRBD1 (6 bases). The V gene's germline CDR1 is GTSNPN and CDR2 SVGIG (reference sequence). V was cut by 4 bases and J by 1 base, with 16 bases left in between. This CDR3 comprises 15 residues. Incomplete CDR3 DNA: TGTGCCTGGAATAGGGGGGGCGCGTCGAACACTGAA. It encodes CAWNRGGASNTE. The complete CDR3 protein is CAWNRGGASNTEAFF.

Concerning this clone: The sequenced fragment ends 3 residues before the CDR3 boundary, so the rest is inferred from the germline J gene. The chain joins TRBV6-2 or TRBV6-3 to TRBJ2-5; tentatively, D is TRBD1 (7 bases). The CDR3 is 15 amino acids. V was cut by 2 bases and J by 4 bases, with 14 bases left in between. CDR1 is MNHEY and CDR2 is SVGEGT in the germline V gene. CDR3 sequence reads: CASSYRRGRGETQYF. CDR3 DNA, as far as it was read: TGTGCCAGCAGTTACCGGAGGGGGCGCGGAGAGACC.

In this sample, this clone turned up a few times. The CDR3 end is not reached by the read, which stops 3 residues before it; the germline J gene fills it in. V usage is TRBV2 and J usage is TRBJ2-5; D might be TRBD1 or TRBD2, each matching 6 bases. Germline lookup yields CDR1 SNHLY and CDR2 FYNNEI. The CDR3 consists of 15 residues. Trimming took 0 bases from V and 4 from J, leaving 12 bases between them. The sequenced part of the CDR3 DNA is TGTGCCAGCAGTGAAGCGAGAGGGGGAGGAGAGACC. This gives the protein CASSEARGGGET. Given in full, the CDR3 is CASSEARGGGETQYF.

Partial CDR3 DNA: TGTGCCAGCAGTTACTTACACACTGAA. This encodes CASSYLHTE. The CDR3 as a whole reads CASSYLHTEAFF. This chain joins TRBV7-2 and TRBJ1-1; D gene ambiguous. The CDR3 is cut off 3 residues early in the read; its end comes from the germline J gene. CDR1 is SGHTA, CDR2 FQGNSA, per germline. The CDR3 is 12 residues long. Deletions cut 6 bases from V and 3 bases from J, with 8 bases between.

This clone appeared many times. The CDR3 end lies 3 residues beyond the end of the read and is filled in from the germline J gene. The V and J genes are TRBV5-4 and TRBJ2-6, with D unclear. The V end lost 0 bases, the J end lost 0 bases, and 4 bases lay between the germline ends. Germline lookup yields CDR1 SGHNT and CDR2 YYREEE (reference sequence). There are 15 residues in the CDR3. This CDR3 reads CASSLGSSGANVLTF. The CDR3 DNA, read in part, is TGTGCCAGCAGCTTGGGCAGCTCTGGGGCCAACGTC.

This clone is medium-sized (0.01 to 0.1%) by share. The read is 3 residues too short to cover the CDR3 end, so that end is filled in from the germline J gene. The gene calls are TRBV6-1 and TRBJ2-6; D remains ambiguous. The CDR3 loop spans 15 amino acids. Germline V gene data show CDR1 as MNHNS and CDR2 as SASEGT. V lost 1 base and J 0 bases, leaving 4 bases between the germline ends. CDR3 residues: CASSEDSSGANVLTF. The DNA read from the CDR3 is TGTGCCAGCAGTGAAGACAGCTCTGGGGCCAACGTC.

This clone has at least ten counts. The read comes to an end 3 residues before the CDR3 does, leaving the germline J gene to fill in the end. The V gene is TRBV6-1, the J gene TRBJ1-6; TRBD1 might be the D (5 bases). V lost 3 bases, J lost 3 bases, and 6 bases lay in between. The length of the CDR3 is 14 residues. Germline V lookup: CDR1 MNHNS, CDR2 SASEGT. CDR3: CASSDQGYNSPLHF. The covered CDR3 bases are TGTGCCAGCAGTGATCAGGGCTATAATTCACCC.

This clone appeared a few times. The CDR3 protein is CASSIVGLGHYGYTF. CDR3 DNA, as far as it was read: TGTGCCAGTAGTATAGTGGGACTGGGACACTATGGC. The gene calls are TRBV19 and TRBJ1-2; a possible D gene is TRBD1 (5 bases). The read stops 3 residues short of the end of the CDR3; the missing end is completed from the germline J gene. Trimming cost V 1 base and J 3 bases, with 12 bases left between them. The CDR3 length is 15 residues. CDR1 is LNHDA, CDR2 SQIVND, per germline (reference sequence).

In this sample, this clone turned up a few times. With the read ending 3 residues before the CDR3 end, the germline J gene is used to fill in that end. V usage is TRBV19 and J usage is TRBJ2-7, with 7 bases that match TRBD2. The V gene's germline CDR1 is LNHDA and CDR2 SQIVND (reference sequence). This CDR3 is built from 20 residues. After removal of 3 bases from V and 3 bases from J, the junction contained 23 bases not matched to a gene. CDR3 bases read: TGTGCCAGTAGTATTAGACCATCGGTGAGTCGCGGGGGACCGCTCTACGAG. Amino acid sequence: CASSIRPSVSRGGPLYE. The entire CDR3 protein is CASSIRPSVSRGGPLYEQYF.

This clone appeared a few times. The observed sequence ends 3 residues before the CDR3 terminus, with the missing tail filled in from the germline J gene. The chain has TRBV30 and TRBJ2-7, with D perhaps TRBD2 (6 bases). The CDR3 loop spans 12 amino acids. Germline V gene lookup returns CDR1 GTSNPN and CDR2 SVGIG (reference sequence). With 2 bases removed from V and 6 bases from J, the gap between germline ends came to 11 bases. CDR3 sequence: CAWSPGVREQYF. CDR3 DNA, as far as it was read: TGTGCCTGGAGTCCGGGGGTCCGCGAG.

The CDR3 reads CASTQGSGGYYEQYF. Incomplete CDR3 DNA: TGTGCCAGCACCCAAGGTAGCGGGGGATACTACGAG. The chain has TRBV7-8 and TRBJ2-7; the match to TRBD2 covers 9 bases. The read ends 3 residues early relative to the CDR3; the germline J gene fills the gap. Germline CDR1 reads SGHVS; CDR2 reads FQNEAQ. This CDR3 contains 15 residues. With V trimmed by 7 bases and J by 3 bases, 10 bases remained unmatched.

This clone was seen a few times. The read finishes 3 residues shy of the CDR3 end, and the germline J gene is used to complete it. V usage is TRBV7-8 and J usage is TRBJ2-3; the D gene is possibly TRBD2 (7 bases). The CDR3 runs to 14 residues. Germline V gene sequence: CDR1 SGHVS, CDR2 FQNEAQ. Deletions cut 2 bases from V and 7 bases from J, with 13 bases between. Partial CDR3 DNA: TGTGCCAGCAGCTTATTGGGGGGGCCAAATACG. This translates into CASSLLGGPNT. The full CDR3 protein is CASSLLGGPNTQYF.

Concerning this clone itself: Read sequence stops 3 residues before the CDR3 end, and the germline J gene provides the missing end. The chain has TRBV2 and TRBJ1-6; 9 nucleotides agree with TRBD1. Unmatched junction bases numbered 1, after V lost 4 bases and J lost 0 bases. From germline, CDR1 is SNHLY and CDR2 FYNNEI. CDR3 length: 16 amino acids. The CDR3 sequence is CASSGDRDSYNSPLHF. The covered CDR3 bases are TGTGCCAGCAGTGGGGACAGGGACTCCTATAATTCACCC.

This clone showed up just a few times. The read is 3 residues too short to cover the CDR3 end, so that end is filled in from the germline J gene. This chain connects TRBV7-9 to TRBJ2-1; tentatively, D is TRBD1 (6 bases). The CDR3 length is 12 residues. Trimming pared 10 bases from V and 6 bases from J, leaving 13 bases between. Germline V gives CDR1 SEHNR, CDR2 FQNEAQ (reference sequence). The sequenced part of the CDR3 DNA is TGTGCCAATCAACCACAGGGCAATGAG. Translated, it gives CANQPQGNE. In full, the CDR3 is CANQPQGNEQFF.

This clone has just a few counts. The read falls 3 residues short of the CDR3 end, and the missing part is taken from the germline J gene. This chain links TRBV7-2 with TRBJ2-3; 9 bases line up with TRBD1. Per the germline V gene, CDR1 is SGHTA and CDR2 is FQGNSA. V shed 3 bases and J 2 bases; nucleotides not matched to a gene: 3. The CDR3 is made up of 15 amino acids. CDR3 protein: CASSLRTGDTDTQYF. Partial CDR3 DNA: TGTGCCAGCAGCTTGAGGACAGGGGACACAGATACG.

In this sample, this clone turned up many times. Other nucleotide sequences in the sample specify the same CDR3. The CDR3 sequence is CASSQKETQYF. The sequenced CDR3 bases are TGTGCCAGCAGCCAGAAAGAGACC. The chain combines TRBV6-2 or TRBV6-3 with TRBJ2-5; D is ambiguous. The missing CDR3 end, 3 residues past where the read stops, is filled in from the germline J gene. The ends were cut back, 6 bases at V and 3 bases at J, with 5 bases in the middle. The CDR3 is 11 amino acids. CDR1 is MNHEY, CDR2 SVGEGT, per germline.

This clone was counted a few times. The DNA ends 3 residues before the CDR3 does, and the rest of the CDR3 is filled in from the germline J gene. This chain links TRBV6-2 or TRBV6-3 with TRBJ1-5; possibly TRBD1 for D (5 bases). This CDR3 has 11 amino acids. Germline CDR1 MNHEY, CDR2 SVGEGT. V shed 2 bases and J shed 9 bases, with 5 bases lying between them. The part of the CDR3 DNA that was read is TGTGCCAGCAGTTACAGGGGGCCC. It yields the protein CASSYRGP. The complete CDR3 protein is CASSYRGPQHF.

In its sample, this clone was seen many times. One junction end does not reproduce the germline sequence, and a read error may be involved. The read halts 3 residues ahead of the CDR3 end, with the missing end drawn from the germline J gene. This chain links TRBV4-2 with TRBJ2-7; D possibly uses TRBD1 or TRBD2 (6 bases each). This CDR3 is built from 15 residues. CDR1 and CDR2 from the germline V gene are LGHNA and YNFKEQ. Here the CDR3 reads CASSAGHFLSYEQYF. The DNA read from the CDR3 is TGCGCCAGCAGCGCGGGACACTTTCTCTCCTACGAG.

A remark on this clone: The sequence runs out 3 residues before the end of the CDR3; the remainder is reconstructed from the germline J gene. The genes are TRBV20-1 and TRBJ1-6; tentative D call: TRBD1 (6 bases). Germline V lookup: CDR1 DFQATT, CDR2 SNEGSKA (reference sequence). The CDR3 has 15 residues. Trimming shortened V by 4 bases and J by 10 bases, and 20 bases separated the two germline ends. CDR3 sequence reads: CSAIHPGQPSSPLHF. The CDR3 DNA, read in part, is TGCAGTGCTATCCACCCTGGACAGCCGAGCTCACCC.